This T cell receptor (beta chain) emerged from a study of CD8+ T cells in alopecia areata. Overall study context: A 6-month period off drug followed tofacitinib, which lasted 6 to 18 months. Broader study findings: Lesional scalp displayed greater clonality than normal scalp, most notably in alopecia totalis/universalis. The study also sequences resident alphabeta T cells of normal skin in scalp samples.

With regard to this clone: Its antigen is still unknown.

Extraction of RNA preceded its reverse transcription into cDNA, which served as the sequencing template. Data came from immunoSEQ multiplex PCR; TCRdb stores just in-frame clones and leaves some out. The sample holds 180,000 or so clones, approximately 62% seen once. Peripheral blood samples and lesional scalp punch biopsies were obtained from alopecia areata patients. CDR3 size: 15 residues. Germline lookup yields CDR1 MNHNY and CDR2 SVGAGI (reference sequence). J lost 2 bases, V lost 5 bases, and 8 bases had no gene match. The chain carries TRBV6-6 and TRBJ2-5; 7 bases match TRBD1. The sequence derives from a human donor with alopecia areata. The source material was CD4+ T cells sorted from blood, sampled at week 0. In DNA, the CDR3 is TGTGCCAGCAGTGGAGGACAGGACCCACAAGAGACCCAGTACTTC. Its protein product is CASSGGQDPQETQYF.